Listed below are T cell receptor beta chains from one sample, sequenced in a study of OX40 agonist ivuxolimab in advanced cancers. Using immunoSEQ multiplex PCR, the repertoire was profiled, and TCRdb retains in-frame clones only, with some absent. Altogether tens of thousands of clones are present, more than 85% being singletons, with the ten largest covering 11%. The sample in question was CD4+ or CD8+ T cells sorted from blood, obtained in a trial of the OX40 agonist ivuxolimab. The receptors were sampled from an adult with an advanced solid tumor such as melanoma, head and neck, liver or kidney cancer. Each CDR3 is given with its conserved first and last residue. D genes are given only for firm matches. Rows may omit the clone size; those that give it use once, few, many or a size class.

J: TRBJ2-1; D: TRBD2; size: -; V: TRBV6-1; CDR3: CASRGTSGPYNEQFF; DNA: TGTGCCAGCAGGGGGACTAGCGGGCCCTACAATGAGCAGTTCTTC
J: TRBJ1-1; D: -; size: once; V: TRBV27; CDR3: CASSLHTRSPEAFF; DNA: TGTGCCAGCAGTCTCCACACCAGAAGCCCTGAAGCTTTCTTT
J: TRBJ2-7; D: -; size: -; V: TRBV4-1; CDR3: CASSQARNYEQYF; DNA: TGCGCCAGCAGCCAAGCCCGCAACTACGAGCAGTACTTC
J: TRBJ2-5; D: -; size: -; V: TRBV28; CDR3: CASSVGGPQETQYF; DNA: TGTGCCAGCAGTGTCGGGGGGCCCCAAGAGACCCAGTACTTC
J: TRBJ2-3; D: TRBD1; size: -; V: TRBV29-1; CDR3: CSVTGTGITDTQYF; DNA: TGCAGCGTCACCGGGACAGGGATAACAGATACGCAGTATTTT
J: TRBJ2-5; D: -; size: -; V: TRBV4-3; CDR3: CASSGKVGETQYF; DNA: TGCGCCAGCAGCGGCAAGGTTGGGGAGACCCAGTACTTC
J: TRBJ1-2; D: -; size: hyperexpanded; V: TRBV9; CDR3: CASSAEKYGYTF; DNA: TGTGCCAGCAGCGCGGAGAAATACGGCTACACCTTC
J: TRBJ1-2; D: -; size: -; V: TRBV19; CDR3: CASSFGIDYGYTF; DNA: TGTGCCAGTAGTTTTGGGATCGACTATGGCTACACCTTC
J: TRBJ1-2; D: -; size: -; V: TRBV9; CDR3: CASSVREGGYTF; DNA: TGTGCCAGCAGCGTAAGGGAGGGCGGCTACACCTTC
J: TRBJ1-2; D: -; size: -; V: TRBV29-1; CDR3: CSVEARDGYTF; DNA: TGCAGCGTTGAAGCCCGGGATGGCTACACCTTC
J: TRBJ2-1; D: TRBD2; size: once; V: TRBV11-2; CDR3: CASSSITSGNYNEQFF; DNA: TGTGCCAGCAGTTCCATTACTAGCGGGAACTACAATGAGCAGTTCTTC
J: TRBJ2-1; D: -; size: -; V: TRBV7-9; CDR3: CASSPALGYNEQFF; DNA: TGTGCCAGCAGCCCCGCGCTGGGTTACAATGAGCAGTTCTTC
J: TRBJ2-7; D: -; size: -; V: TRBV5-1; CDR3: CASSLAETASSYEQYF; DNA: TGCGCCAGCAGCTTGGCCGAGACGGCGAGCTCCTACGAGCAGTACTTC
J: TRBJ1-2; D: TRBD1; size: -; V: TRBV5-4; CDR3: CASRTGGGGYGYTF; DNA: TGTGCCAGCAGGACAGGGGGTGGAGGCTATGGCTACACCTTC
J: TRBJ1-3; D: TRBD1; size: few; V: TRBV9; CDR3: CASSAQRDRGNEYNTIYF; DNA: TGTGCCAGCAGCGCTCAGAGGGACAGGGGAAACGAGTACAACACCATATATTTT
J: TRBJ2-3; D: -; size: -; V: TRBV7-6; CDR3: CASSLGVPDTQYF; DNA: TGTGCCAGCAGCTTAGGGGTTCCAGATACGCAGTATTTT
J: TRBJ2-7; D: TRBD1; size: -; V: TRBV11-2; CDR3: CASSLGQGAYEQYF; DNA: TGTGCCAGCAGCTTAGGACAGGGGGCCTACGAGCAGTACTTC
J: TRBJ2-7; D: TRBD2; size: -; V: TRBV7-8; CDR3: CASSRLAGVSEQYF; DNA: TGTGCCAGCAGTAGGCTAGCGGGAGTAAGCGAGCAGTACTTC
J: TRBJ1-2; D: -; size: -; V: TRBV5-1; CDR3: CASSLGQSYYGYTF; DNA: TGCGCCAGCAGCCTTGGACAGAGTTACTATGGCTACACCTTC
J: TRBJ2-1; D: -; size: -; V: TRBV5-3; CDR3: CARSPTYNEQFF; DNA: TGTGCCAGAAGCCCGACCTACAATGAGCAGTTCTTC
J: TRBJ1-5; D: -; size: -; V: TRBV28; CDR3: CASIPLGYGDQPQHF; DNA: TGTGCCAGCATACCACTGGGGTATGGGGATCAGCCCCAGCATTTT
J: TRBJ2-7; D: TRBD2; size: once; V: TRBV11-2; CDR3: CASSLELAGGYEQYF; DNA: TGTGCCAGCAGCTTAGAACTAGCGGGAGGCTACGAGCAGTACTTC
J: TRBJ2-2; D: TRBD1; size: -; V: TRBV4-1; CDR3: CASSDRTGGENTGELFF; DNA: TGCGCCAGCAGCGATCGAACAGGGGGCGAGAACACCGGGGAGCTGTTTTTT
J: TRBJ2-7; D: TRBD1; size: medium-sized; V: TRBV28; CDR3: CASRPDRNEQYF; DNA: TGTGCCAGCCGACCGGACAGGAACGAGCAGTACTTC
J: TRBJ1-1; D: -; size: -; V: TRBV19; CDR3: CASSLTGMNTEAFF; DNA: TGTGCCAGTAGTCTGACGGGGATGAACACTGAAGCTTTCTTT
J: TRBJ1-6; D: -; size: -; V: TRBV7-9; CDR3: CASSFGQLLHF; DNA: TGTGCCAGCAGCTTCGGACAGCTACTGCACTTT
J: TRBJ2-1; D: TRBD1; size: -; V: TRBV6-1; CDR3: CASTRRDSSYNEQFF; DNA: TGTGCCAGCACACGCCGGGACAGCTCCTACAATGAGCAGTTCTTC
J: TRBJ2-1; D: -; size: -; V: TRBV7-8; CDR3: CASSLASRANEQFF; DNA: TGTGCCAGCAGCTTAGCGAGCAGGGCCAATGAGCAGTTCTTC
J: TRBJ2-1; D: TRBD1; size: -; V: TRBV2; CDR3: CASRPNRGLSSYNEQFF; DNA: TGTGCCAGCAGGCCCAACAGGGGCTTAAGCTCCTACAATGAGCAGTTCTTC
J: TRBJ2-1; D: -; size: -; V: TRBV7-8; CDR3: CASSVSEPPRLEQFF; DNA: TGTGCCAGCAGCGTCAGTGAGCCCCCGAGGCTTGAGCAGTTCTTC
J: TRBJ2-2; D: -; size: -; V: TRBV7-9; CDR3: CASSPKGSGKAGELFF; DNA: TGTGCCAGCAGCCCTAAAGGGTCCGGGAAGGCCGGGGAGCTGTTTTTT
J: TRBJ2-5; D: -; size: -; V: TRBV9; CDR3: CASSVGPQPQETQYF; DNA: TGTGCCAGCAGCGTAGGCCCACAGCCCCAAGAGACCCAGTACTTC
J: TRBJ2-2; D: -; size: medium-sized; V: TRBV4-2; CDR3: CASSQARELFF; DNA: TGTGCCAGCAGCCAGGCCCGAGAGCTGTTTTTT
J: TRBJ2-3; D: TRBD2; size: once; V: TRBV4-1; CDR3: CASSQIASGAVGDTQYF; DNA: TGCGCCAGCAGCCAGATTGCTAGCGGGGCGGTAGGGGATACGCAGTATTTT
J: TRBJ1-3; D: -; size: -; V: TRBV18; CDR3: CASSLSGAGNTIYF; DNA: TGTGCCAGCTCACTATCGGGAGCTGGAAACACCATATATTTT
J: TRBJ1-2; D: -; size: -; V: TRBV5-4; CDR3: CASSLGETGYGYTF; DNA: TGTGCCAGCAGCTTAGGGGAAACGGGCTATGGCTACACCTTC
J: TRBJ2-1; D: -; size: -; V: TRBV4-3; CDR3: CASSAREEGDEQFF; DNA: TGCGCCAGCAGCGCCAGGGAAGAGGGGGATGAGCAGTTCTTC
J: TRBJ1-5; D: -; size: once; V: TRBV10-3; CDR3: CAISEIGNQPQHF; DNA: TGTGCCATCAGTGAAATAGGAAATCAGCCCCAGCATTTT